These 17 T cell receptor beta chains share one sample of origin, sequenced in a study of shared clonotypes between healthy human individuals. Here immunoSEQ multiplex PCR was the method, and the copy in TCRdb shows in-frame clones only, minus some. Among around 700,000 clones listed, 55% to 85% were seen once. The material sequenced was memory CD4+ T cells sorted from blood. Subset: CD45RA-negative fraction. These TCRs come from a woman aged 25 to 39 in good health.

The table lists this clone with a few counts. The chain is built from TRBV7-2 and TRBJ1-5, with TRBD1 as a possible D gene (6 bases). Germline values: CDR1 SGHTA, CDR2 FQGNSA. This CDR3 is built from 15 residues. The ends were cut back, 4 bases at V and 6 bases at J, with 16 bases in the middle. The CDR3 sequence is CASSSRTGIGQPQHF. The CDR3 DNA sequence: TGTGCCAGCAGCTCAAGAACAGGGATCGGTCAGCCCCAGCATTTT.

The chain links TRBV30 to TRBJ1-5; 10 bases agree with TRBD1. With V trimmed by 2 bases and J by 6 bases, 7 bases remained unmatched. There are 15 residues in the CDR3. Germline V CDR1 and CDR2: GTSNPN, SVGIG (reference sequence). The CDR3, as DNA: TGTGCCTGGAGTCACCAGACAGGGGGCGGTCAGCCCCAGCATTTT. The encoded protein is CAWSHQTGGGQPQHF.

This clone has only a few counts. V gene TRBV29-1 combines with J gene TRBJ2-3; D is unresolved. V was pared by 5 bases and J by 2 bases, with 17 bases between. The germline V gene encodes CDR1 SQVTM and CDR2 ANQGSEA. The length of the CDR3 is 15 residues. CDR3 coding DNA: TGCAGCGTTCTCGTAGGACCGAAAAACACAGATACGCAGTATTTT. Its protein is CSVLVGPKNTDTQYF.

The chain uses TRBV29-1 and TRBJ2-7; the D gene is possibly TRBD1 (5 bases). V was pared by 4 bases and J by 3 bases, with 13 bases between. CDR3 length: 13 amino acids. CDR1 and CDR2 (germline): SQVTM, ANQGSEA. CDR3 DNA sequence: TGCAGCGTTGCAGGGTATGAAGTCTACGAGCAGTACTTC. Translated: CSVAGYEVYEQYF.

The chain employs TRBV19 and TRBJ2-5, with D tentatively TRBD2 (6 bases). Germline V gene lookup returns CDR1 LNHDA and CDR2 SQIVND (reference sequence). There are 13 residues in the CDR3. Trimming removed 6 bases from V and 3 bases from J, with 11 bases in between. CDR3 protein: CASRRLGKETQYF. CDR3 nucleotide sequence: TGTGCCAGTAGAAGACTAGGGAAAGAGACCCAGTACTTC.

The chain recombines TRBV18 with TRBJ2-7; D may be TRBD1 (6 bases). In germline, CDR1 is KGHSH, CDR2 LQKENI. V was shortened by 0 bases and J by 5 bases, with 8 bases between the two germline ends. This CDR3 has 13 residues. The CDR3: CASSPPNRDEQYF. The CDR3 DNA follows: TGTGCCAGCTCACCACCGAACAGGGACGAGCAGTACTTC.

This chain joins TRBV18 and TRBJ1-3; D unclear. Germline V CDR1 and CDR2: KGHSH, LQKENI. Trimming removed 4 bases from V and 0 bases from J, with 10 bases in between. There are 15 residues in the CDR3. CDR3 nucleotide sequence: TGTGCCAGCTCACTGCAGGACTACTCTGGAAACACCATATATTTT. As protein: CASSLQDYSGNTIYF.

This clone was observed a handful of times. The chain has TRBV4-1 and TRBJ2-1; 7 nucleotides line up with TRBD1. The CDR3 loop spans 19 amino acids. From germline, CDR1 is MGHRA and CDR2 YSYEKL. With V trimmed by 3 bases and J by 0 bases, 14 bases remained unmatched. The CDR3 here is CASSHRLRDRPISYNEQFF. As DNA, the CDR3 is TGCGCCAGCAGCCACCGATTACGGGACAGACCGATCTCCTACAATGAGCAGTTCTTC.

This chain links TRBV6-5 with TRBJ1-5; D unclear. Germline V gene sequence: CDR1 MNHEY, CDR2 SVGAGI. CDR3 length: 15 amino acids. Trimming shortened V by 5 bases and J by 3 bases, and 14 bases separated the two germline ends. The CDR3 sequence: CASSQTHGVNQPQHF. CDR3 coding DNA: TGTGCCAGCAGTCAAACCCACGGGGTCAATCAGCCCCAGCATTTT.

This clone was seen only a few times. The chain links TRBV5-1 to TRBJ2-5; 7 positions match TRBD1. The germline V gene encodes CDR1 SGHRS and CDR2 YFSETQ. V lost 4 bases, J lost 2 bases, and 14 bases stayed unmatched. The length of the CDR3 is 17 residues. CDR3 sequence: CASSKRGRQAEQETQYF. CDR3 in DNA: TGCGCCAGCAGCAAGAGGGGGCGTCAGGCAGAGCAAGAGACCCAGTACTTC.

The chain joins TRBV28 to TRBJ1-1; TRBD1 matches 7 bases. The CDR3 runs to 16 residues. Germline V CDR1 and CDR2: MDHEN, SYDVKM. The junction had 13 bases not matched to a gene; V was cut back by 5 bases and J by 4 bases. CDR3 in amino acids: CASSLRQGTTFTEAFF. CDR3 coding DNA: TGTGCCAGCAGTCTACGACAGGGCACGACATTCACTGAAGCTTTCTTT.

The chain's CDR3 is CASSSGRTGPLQEGKLFF. CDR3 nucleotides: TGTGCCAGCAGCTCGGGAAGGACAGGGCCATTACAAGAGGGAAAACTGTTTTTT. V usage is TRBV5-6 and J usage is TRBJ1-4; 8 nucleotides line up with TRBD1. This CDR3 contains 18 residues. Germline values: CDR1 SGHDT, CDR2 YYEEEE. With V trimmed by 3 bases and J by 10 bases, 20 bases remained unmatched.

In its sample, this clone was seen once. J is TRBJ1-2 and V is TRBV11-3; 7 positions match TRBD1. This CDR3 contains 13 residues. Unmatched junction bases numbered 3, after V lost 0 bases and J lost 8 bases. CDR1 and CDR2 from the germline V gene are SGHNT and YENEEA. This CDR3 reads CASSLEQGRGYTF. In DNA form, the CDR3 reads TGTGCCAGCAGCTTAGAACAGGGGCGCGGCTACACCTTC.

CDR3 DNA sequence: TGTGCCAGCAGTCTTGGGGGATCTCAAGCTTTCTTT. Protein sequence: CASSLGGSQAFF. The J gene is TRBJ1-1, the V gene TRBV28; TRBD1 is a possible D gene (5 bases). The germline V gene has CDR1 MDHEN and CDR2 SYDVKM. This CDR3 is built from 12 residues. With 5 bases removed from V and 9 bases from J, the gap between germline ends came to 13 bases.

The chain links TRBV28 to TRBJ2-7, with 7 nucleotides matching TRBD2. CDR1 and CDR2 from the germline V gene are MDHEN and SYDVKM. Unmatched junction bases numbered 11, after V lost 4 bases and J lost 5 bases. The CDR3 contains 15 residues. This CDR3 is CASSSKAGTGNEQYF. The CDR3, as DNA: TGTGCCAGCAGTTCCAAAGCGGGAACGGGCAACGAGCAGTACTTC.

The rearrangement uses TRBV28 and TRBJ1-1; D gene ambiguous. The CDR3 covers 12 residues. Germline V gene data show CDR1 as MDHEN and CDR2 as SYDVKM. Deletions cut 6 bases from V and 5 bases from J, with 10 bases between. CDR3 in DNA: TGTGCCAGCAGGGGGAGGGTTACTGAAGCTTTCTTT. It specifies CASRGRVTEAFF.

The chain is built from TRBV4-2 and TRBJ1-2; D not resolved. CDR1 LGHNA and CDR2 YNFKEQ come from the germline V gene. The CDR3 extends over 15 amino acids. V was pared by 0 bases and J by 4 bases, with 12 bases between. The CDR3 reads CASSQDIPRPYGYTF. The CDR3, as DNA: TGTGCCAGCAGCCAAGATATACCCAGGCCCTATGGCTACACCTTC.